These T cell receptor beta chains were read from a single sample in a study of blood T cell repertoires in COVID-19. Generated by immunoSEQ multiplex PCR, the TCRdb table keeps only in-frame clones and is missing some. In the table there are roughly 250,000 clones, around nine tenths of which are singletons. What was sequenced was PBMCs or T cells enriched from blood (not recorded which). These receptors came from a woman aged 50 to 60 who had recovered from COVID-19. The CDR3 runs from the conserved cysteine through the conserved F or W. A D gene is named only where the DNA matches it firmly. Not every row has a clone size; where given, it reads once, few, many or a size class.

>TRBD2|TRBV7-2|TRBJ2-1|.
CASSLGLAGSDEQFF
TGTGCCAGCAGCTTGGGACTAGCGGGATCGGATGAGCAGTTCTTC
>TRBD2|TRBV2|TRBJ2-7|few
CASSRGGSSYEQYF
TGTGCCAGCAGTCGTGGCGGGAGCTCCTACGAGCAGTACTTC
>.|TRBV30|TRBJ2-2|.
CAWSVQNTGELFF
TGTGCCTGGAGTGTACAAAACACCGGGGAGCTGTTTTTT
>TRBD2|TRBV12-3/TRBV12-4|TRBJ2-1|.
CASSRTSLGQFF
TGTGCCAGCAGCCGGACTAGCTTGGGGCAGTTCTTC
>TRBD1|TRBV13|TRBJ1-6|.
CASSFQALTGALSPLHF
TGTGCCAGCAGCTTTCAGGCCTTGACAGGGGCTCTTTCACCCCTCCACTTT
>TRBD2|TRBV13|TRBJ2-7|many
CASPEGTSGPEQYF
TGTGCCAGCCCAGAGGGGACTAGCGGGCCCGAGCAGTACTTC
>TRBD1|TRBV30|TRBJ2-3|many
CAWSSLPGQGSDTQYF
TGTGCCTGGAGTTCGCTTCCGGGACAGGGGTCAGATACGCAGTATTTT
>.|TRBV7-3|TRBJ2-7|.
CASSLPVLAYEQYF
TGTGCCAGCAGCTTACCGGTCCTCGCCTACGAGCAGTACTTC
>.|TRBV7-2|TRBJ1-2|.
CASIFRGGYGYTF
TGTGCCAGCATTTTTCGGGGGGGCTATGGCTACACCTTC
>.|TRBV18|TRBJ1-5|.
CASSPSIGQPQHF
TGTGCCAGCTCTCCTAGTATCGGGCAGCCCCAGCATTTT
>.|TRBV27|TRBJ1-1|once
CASSLAGLDTEAFF
TGTGCCAGCAGTTTGGCAGGTTTGGACACTGAAGCTTTCTTT
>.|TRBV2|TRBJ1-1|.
CASSERQNPGTEAFF
TGTGCCAGCAGTGAAAGACAGAACCCGGGCACTGAAGCTTTCTTT
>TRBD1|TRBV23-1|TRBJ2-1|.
CASRKGQGMSYNEQFF
TGCGCCAGCAGGAAGGGACAGGGGATGTCCTACAATGAGCAGTTCTTC
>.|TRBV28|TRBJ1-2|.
CASRGAGPQEHGYTF
TGTGCCAGCAGGGGGGCAGGGCCACAAGAACATGGCTACACCTTC
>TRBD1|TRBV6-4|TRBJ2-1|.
CASSSSDRAYNEQFF
TGTGCCAGCAGTTCGTCGGACAGGGCCTACAATGAGCAGTTCTTC
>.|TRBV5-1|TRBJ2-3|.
CASSQSGASTDTQYF
TGCGCCAGCAGCCAAAGCGGTGCTAGCACAGATACGCAGTATTTT
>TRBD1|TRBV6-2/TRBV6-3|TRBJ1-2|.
CASSLRTGYNYGYTF
TGTGCCAGCAGTTTAAGGACAGGGTATAACTATGGCTACACCTTC
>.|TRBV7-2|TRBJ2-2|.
CASSLVAENTGELFF
TGTGCCAGCAGCTTAGTAGCCGAGAACACCGGGGAGCTGTTTTTT
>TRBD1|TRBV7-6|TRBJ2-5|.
CASSTDRGPWETQYF
TGTGCCAGCAGCACCGACAGGGGGCCTTGGGAGACCCAGTACTTC
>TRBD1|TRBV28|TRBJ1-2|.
CASSGTVYGYTF
TGTGCCAGCAGTGGGACAGTATATGGCTACACCTTC
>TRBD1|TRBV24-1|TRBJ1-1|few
CATSAGQTNTEAFF
TGTGCCACCAGTGCGGGACAGACGAACACTGAAGCTTTCTTT
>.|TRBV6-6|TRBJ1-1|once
CASRPPAQYTEAFF
TGTGCCAGCAGACCCCCCGCCCAGTACACTGAAGCTTTCTTT
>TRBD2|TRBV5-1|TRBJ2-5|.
CASSLALSGGRETQYF
TGCGCCAGCAGCTTGGCCCTTAGCGGGGGTAGGGAGACCCAGTACTTC
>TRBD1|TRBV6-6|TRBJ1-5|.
CASSPQGAVQPQHF
TGTGCCAGCAGTCCCCAGGGGGCCGTACAGCCCCAGCATTTT
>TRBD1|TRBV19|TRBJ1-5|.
CASGVGQGNQPQHF
TGTGCCAGTGGGGTGGGACAGGGGAATCAGCCCCAGCATTTT
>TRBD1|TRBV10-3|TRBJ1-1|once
CAISEGQEKAFF
TGTGCCATCAGTGAAGGACAGGAGAAAGCTTTCTTT
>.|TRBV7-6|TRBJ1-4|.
CASSLAGAANEKLFF
TGTGCCAGCAGCTTAGCGGGGGCTGCTAATGAAAAACTGTTTTTT
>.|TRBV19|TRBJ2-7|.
CASSQWSGPNEQYF
TGTGCCAGTAGTCAGTGGAGCGGCCCTAACGAGCAGTACTTC
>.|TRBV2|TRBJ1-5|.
CASSPQGSNQPQHF
TGTGCCAGCAGCCCTCAGGGTTCTAATCAGCCCCAGCATTTT
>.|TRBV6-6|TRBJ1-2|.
CASSLNSQAGYTF
TGTGCCAGCAGCCTGAACTCCCAAGCGGGCTACACCTTC
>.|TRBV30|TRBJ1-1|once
CAWSVRGADTEAFF
TGTGCCTGGAGTGTTCGGGGGGCGGACACTGAAGCTTTCTTT
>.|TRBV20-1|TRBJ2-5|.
CTGGFQETQYF
TGCACCGGAGGTTTTCAAGAGACCCAGTACTTC
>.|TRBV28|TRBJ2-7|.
CASCSQGYEQYF
TGTGCCAGCTGCTCACAGGGCTACGAGCAGTACTTC
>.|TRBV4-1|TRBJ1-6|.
CASSNIQGPNSPLHF
TGCGCCAGCAGCAACATACAGGGTCCAAATTCACCCCTCCACTTT
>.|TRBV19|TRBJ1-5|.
CASSQGQPQHF
TGTGCCAGTAGCCAGGGTCAGCCCCAGCATTTT
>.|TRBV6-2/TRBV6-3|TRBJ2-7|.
CASSPQRDHYEQYF
TGTGCCAGCAGTCCCCAACGGGATCACTACGAGCAGTACTTC
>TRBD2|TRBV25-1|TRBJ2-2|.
CASSPRAGRGTGELFF
TGTGCCAGCAGTCCTCGGGCAGGGAGGGGAACCGGGGAGCTGTTTTTT
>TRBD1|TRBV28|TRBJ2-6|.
CASSFGQGRSGANVLTF
TGTGCCAGCAGTTTTGGACAGGGACGCTCTGGGGCCAACGTCCTGACTTTC
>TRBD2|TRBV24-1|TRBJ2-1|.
CATSVMSGGINEQFF
TGTGCCACCAGTGTAATGAGCGGGGGAATCAATGAGCAGTTCTTC
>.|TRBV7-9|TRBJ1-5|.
CASSHLDKDIGALEPQHF
TGTGCCAGCAGCCACTTAGACAAGGACATTGGGGCCCTTGAGCCCCAGCATTTT
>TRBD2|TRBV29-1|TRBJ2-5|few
CSVAGLAGDRGPEETQYF
TGCAGCGTTGCCGGACTAGCGGGAGATAGAGGCCCAGAAGAGACCCAGTACTTC
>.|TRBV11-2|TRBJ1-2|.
CASSLDVQDTGYTF
TGTGCCAGCAGCTTAGACGTACAGGATACTGGCTACACCTTC
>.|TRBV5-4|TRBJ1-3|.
CASSLGDFSSGNTIYF
TGTGCCAGCAGCTTGGGGGACTTCAGCTCTGGAAACACCATATATTTT
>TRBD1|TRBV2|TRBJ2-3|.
CASRDRGGADTQYF
TGTGCCAGCAGGGACAGGGGAGGGGCAGATACGCAGTATTTT
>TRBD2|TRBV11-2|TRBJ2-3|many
CASSLDARERSDTQYF
TGTGCCAGCAGCTTAGACGCGCGGGAGAGGTCAGATACGCAGTATTTT
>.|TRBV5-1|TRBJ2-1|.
CASSLVSSSNNEQFF
TGCGCCAGCAGCTTGGTATCTAGCTCAAACAATGAGCAGTTCTTC
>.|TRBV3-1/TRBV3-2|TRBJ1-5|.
CASSRTERQPQHF
TGTGCCAGCAGCCGGACAGAGAGGCAGCCCCAGCATTTT
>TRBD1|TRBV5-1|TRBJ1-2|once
CASGRTGTEGSTGYTF
TGCGCCAGCGGCCGAACCGGGACAGAGGGGTCCACTGGCTACACCTTC
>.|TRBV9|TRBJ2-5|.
CASSVRGQETQYF
TGTGCCAGCAGCGTAAGAGGCCAAGAGACCCAGTACTTC